What follows are 9 T cell receptor beta chains derived from one specimen sequenced in a study of identical twins. In TCRdb, the 5' RACE reads were re-called with MiXCR into one record per CDR3 protein. Of some 1,700,000 distinct CDR3 sequences in the sample, under 35% were seen once. Sequenced: cord blood. The receptors shown here come from a newborn girl in good health.

This clonotype was seen a handful of times. DNA of the CDR3: TGCAGTGCTAATACGGGACAGAGCACAGATACGCAGTATTTT. Encoded protein: CSANTGQSTDTQYF. J is TRBJ2-3 and V is TRBV20-1; 7 bases match TRBD1. CDR3 length equals 14 residues. Trimming cost V 4 bases and J 0 bases; bases outside gene matches: 4. Germline values: CDR1 DFQATT, CDR2 SNEGSKA (reference sequence).

This clonotype was seen more than once but under ten times. The chain employs TRBV6-5 and TRBJ1-4; TRBD1 matches 8 bases. This CDR3 is 15 amino acids long. Germline loops: CDR1 MNHEY, CDR2 SVGAGI. V gave up 6 bases and J gave up 5 bases; unmatched junction bases: 8. The CDR3 DNA is TGTGCCAGCAGACCTACAGGGGGTTTAAATGAAAAACTGTTTTTT. It codes for CASRPTGGLNEKLFF.

This clonotype was seen a few times. The chain is built from TRBV5-1 and TRBJ2-3; D is unresolved. The CDR3 is made up of 14 amino acids. CDR1 and CDR2 (germline): SGHRS, YFSETQ. Trimming removed 0 bases at V and 10 bases at J, with 15 bases between. The CDR3 reads CASSLGDWESAQYF. The CDR3 DNA follows: TGCGCCAGCAGCTTGGGCGACTGGGAATCGGCGCAGTATTTT.

DNA of the CDR3: TGTGCCAGCAGCCATACAGTGGAGACCCAGTACTTC. This encodes CASSHTVETQYF. The chain links TRBV6-2 or TRBV6-3 to TRBJ2-5; the D is unclear. The V and J ends lost 6 bases and 5 bases respectively, with 10 bases between them. Per the germline V gene, CDR1 is MNHEY and CDR2 is SVGEGT. This CDR3 has 12 amino acids.

This clonotype was counted only a few times. The gene calls are TRBV28 and TRBJ2-1; D remains unclear. In germline, CDR1 is MDHEN, CDR2 SYDVKM. The CDR3 runs to 15 residues. The ends were cut back, 6 bases at V and 2 bases at J, with 14 bases in the middle. The chain's CDR3 is CASSLLVGTYNEQFF. The CDR3 nucleotides are TGTGCCAGCAGCCTCCTAGTCGGCACCTACAATGAGCAGTTCTTC.

This clonotype has a handful of counts. The chain is built from TRBV30 and TRBJ2-7; 8 positions match TRBD2. CDR3 length: 13 amino acids. Germline lookup yields CDR1 GTSNPN and CDR2 SVGIG (reference sequence). Trimming took 2 bases from V and 6 from J; bases not matched to a gene: 6. CDR3 sequence (DNA): TGTGCCTGGAGTCGGACTAGCTGGGCCGAGCAGTACTTC. Amino acid sequence: CAWSRTSWAEQYF. Together with reference TRBV30 and TRBJ2-7, the CDR3 gives the full variable domain: SQTIHQWPATLVQPVGSPLSLECTVEGTSNPNLYWYRQAAGRGLQLLFYSVGIGQISSEVPQNLSASRPQDRQFILSSKKLLLSDSGFYLCAWSRTSWAEQYFGPGTRLTVT.

This clonotype showed up just once. One junction end does not reproduce the germline sequence, and a read error may be involved. V and J are TRBV12-3 or TRBV12-4 and TRBJ2-3; D is unresolved. The CDR3 is made up of 15 amino acids. In DNA, the CDR3 is TGTGCCAGCAGTTTTATCCAGTCGAGCGCAGATGCGCAGTATTTT. Its translation: CASSFIQSSADAQYF.

In this sample, this clonotype turned up once. V is TRBV7-2 and J is TRBJ1-6; 7 nucleotides match TRBD1. Per the germline V gene, CDR1 is SGHTA and CDR2 is FQGNSA. V shed 1 base, J shed 6 bases, and the junction held 6 bases outside the gene matches. The CDR3 runs to 16 residues. CDR3 amino acids: CASSLGGTVSNSPLHF. The CDR3 DNA is TGTGCCAGCAGCTTAGGTGGGACAGTTTCTAATTCACCCCTCCACTTT.

The sample holds a few counts of this clonotype. V usage is TRBV19 and J usage is TRBJ1-2; unclear D gene. Trimming removed 6 bases from V and 0 bases from J, with 8 bases in between. Germline V gene lookup returns CDR1 LNHDA and CDR2 SQIVND (reference sequence). The CDR3 runs to 13 residues. CDR3 amino acids: CASRSDTNYGYTF. The CDR3 DNA is TGTGCCAGTAGGTCAGACACTAACTATGGCTACACCTTC.